Following are 18 T cell receptor beta chains from one sample sequenced in a study of shared clonotypes between healthy human individuals. CD45RO-negative, CCR7-selected cells formed the naive CD8 fraction, which excluded terminally differentiated effector memory CD45RA+ cells. Sequencing was performed with immunoSEQ multiplex PCR; in TCRdb, only in-frame clones are kept and a portion is missing. The top ten clones hold around 1.7% of a sample with roughly 2.1 million clones, 93% of them seen once. Sequencing was carried out using naive CD8+ T cells from PBMCs. The origin of the receptors is a young man in good health. Some clones in this sample may be carry-over from other donors' samples.

This clone was seen a handful of times. CDR3 amino acids: CASSFGGVNTEAFF. Written as DNA, the CDR3 is TGTGCCAGCAGCTTTGGGGGGGTGAACACTGAAGCTTTCTTT. The chain combines TRBV5-6 with TRBJ1-1, with D maybe TRBD1 (5 bases). CDR3 length: 14 amino acids. Germline values: CDR1 SGHDT, CDR2 YYEEEE. Deletions cut 2 bases from V and 0 bases from J, with 8 bases between. The full variable domain, completed using reference TRBV5-6 and TRBJ1-1, is DAGVTQSPTHLIKTRGQQVTLRCSPKSGHDTVSWYQQALGQGPQFIFQYYEEEERQRGNFPDRFSGHQFPNYSSELNVNALLLGDSALYLCASSFGGVNTEAFFGQGTRLTVV.

The gene calls are TRBV7-9 and TRBJ1-1, with 9 bases aligning to TRBD1. This CDR3 region has 16 residues. V lost 6 bases and J lost 0; bases outside the gene matches: 8. CDR1 and CDR2 (germline): SEHNR, FQNEAQ (reference sequence). The CDR3 spells CASSWDRALMNTEAFF. In nucleotides, the CDR3 is TGTGCCAGCAGTTGGGACAGGGCCCTAATGAACACTGAAGCTTTCTTT. Using reference TRBV7-9 and TRBJ1-1 for the parts outside the CDR3, the full variable domain is DTGVSQNPRHKITKRGQNVTFRCDPISEHNRLYWYRQTLGQGPEFLTYFQNEAQLEKSRLLSDRFSAERPKGSFSTLEIQRTEQGDSAMYLCASSWDRALMNTEAFFGQGTRLTVV.

This chain links TRBV15 with TRBJ1-1, with D unresolved. The CDR3 contains 14 residues. Germline V gene sequence: CDR1 LNHNV, CDR2 YYDKDF (reference sequence). The V end was cut by 0 bases, the J end by 4 bases, with 9 bases between. The CDR3 region is CATSREGRSTEAFF. The CDR3 DNA is TGTGCCACCAGCAGAGAGGGGAGGTCCACTGAAGCTTTCTTT.

This clone was observed a single time. CDR3 loop: CASSPRLAGGQVQYF. DNA of the CDR3: TGTGCCAGCAGCCCAAGACTAGCGGGAGGCCAGGTTCAGTACTTC. This sequence joins TRBV6-1 and TRBJ2-4, with 13 bases that match TRBD2. The CDR3 totals 15 residues. Losses at the gene ends were 6 bases for V and 11 bases for J; bases not matched to a gene: 10. Looked up from germline, CDR1 is MNHNS and CDR2 is SASEGT.

About this clone: This specimen includes other DNA sequences encoding the same CDR3. The chain carries TRBV10-3 and TRBJ2-7, with no clear D. CDR3 size: 11 residues. CDR1 and CDR2 (germline): ENHRY, SYGVKD. V lost 6 bases and J lost 0, with 3 bases in between. The CDR3 reads CAIRDSYEQYF. The CDR3 nucleotides are TGTGCCATCAGGGACTCCTACGAGCAGTACTTC.

CDR3: CASSLVSSGSVYNEQFF. The CDR3, as DNA: TGTGCCAGCAGCTTGGTGTCTAGCGGGAGTGTATACAATGAGCAGTTCTTC. The rearrangement links TRBV5-6 to TRBJ2-1; 10 bases agree with TRBD2. The germline CDR1 and CDR2 sequences are SGHDT and YYEEEE. The CDR3 length is 17 residues. Losses at the gene ends were 0 bases for V and 4 bases for J; bases not matched to a gene: 7.

The chain is built from TRBV6-5 and TRBJ2-3, with no clear D. Germline assignment: CDR1 MNHEY and CDR2 SVGAGI. V was clipped by 0 bases and J by 4 bases, with 11 bases between them. The CDR3 runs 15 residues. The DNA for the CDR3 is TGTGCCAGCAGTTACTCAGGCCGCTCGGCAGATACGCAGTATTTT. Translation gives CASSYSGRSADTQYF.

J is TRBJ1-1 and V is TRBV27; D may be TRBD1 (6 bases). The CDR3 spans 13 residues. Germline V lookup: CDR1 MNHEY, CDR2 SMNVEV (reference sequence). V lost 5 bases and J lost 8, with 15 bases in between. The DNA of the CDR3 is TGTGCCAGCAGTCCGCGAGGGGGGATGGAAGCTTTCTTT. Protein: CASSPRGGMEAFF.

The CDR3 DNA follows: TGCGCCAGCAGCCCGTATCTAGCGGGAGAGGAGAATGAGCAGTTCTTC. Protein sequence: CASSPYLAGEENEQFF. The chain combines TRBV4-1 with TRBJ2-1; 10 positions agree with TRBD2. The V and J ends lost 4 bases and 7 bases, in that order; junction bases with no gene match: 10. Germline CDR1 MGHRA, CDR2 YSYEKL. CDR3 length equals 16 residues.

J is TRBJ1-2 and V is TRBV7-9; the D is unclear. CDR3 length: 13 residues. The V end was cut by 5 bases, the J end by 5 bases, with 12 bases between. In germline, CDR1 is SEHNR, CDR2 FQNEAQ (reference sequence). This CDR3 is CASSGGRNYGYTF. The CDR3 DNA follows: TGTGCCAGCAGCGGAGGACGGAATTATGGCTACACCTTC.

The chain couples TRBV7-9 to TRBJ1-4; 9 bases map to TRBD1. J lost 8 bases, V lost 5 bases, and 15 bases had no gene match. Germline V gene lookup returns CDR1 SEHNR and CDR2 FQNEAQ (reference sequence). The CDR3 consists of 17 residues. The CDR3 nucleotides are TGTGCCAGCAGCGGTACTGGGCACAGGGGGCTTCGGGAAAAACTGTTTTTT. As protein: CASSGTGHRGLREKLFF.

J is TRBJ2-1 and V is TRBV28; 8 positions agree with TRBD1. Germline trimming cut 6 bases from V and 5 bases from J; bases unmatched to any gene: 6. This CDR3 contains 14 residues. Germline CDR1 MDHEN, CDR2 SYDVKM. The CDR3, as DNA: TGTGCCAGCAGAAGACAGGGGCCAAACAATGAGCAGTTCTTC. Amino acid sequence: CASRRQGPNNEQFF.

The J gene is TRBJ2-3, the V gene TRBV4-1; weak D call: TRBD1 (5 bases). V was cut by 0 bases and J by 0 bases, with 19 bases left in between. The CDR3 consists of 19 residues. Germline V gene lookup returns CDR1 MGHRA and CDR2 YSYEKL. The CDR3 spells CASSQDPFGAESSTDTQYF. The CDR3 nucleotides read TGCGCCAGCAGCCAAGACCCGTTTGGGGCGGAATCCAGCACAGATACGCAGTATTTT.

This chain connects TRBV5-1 to TRBJ2-5, with 16 bases aligning to TRBD2. Germline-derived CDR1 and CDR2 are SGHRS and YFSETQ. J lost 4 bases, V lost 3 bases, and 3 bases had no gene match. The CDR3 covers 16 residues. The CDR3 loop is CASSSGTSGRVETQYF. In DNA form, the CDR3 reads TGCGCCAGCAGCTCCGGGACTAGCGGGAGGGTAGAGACCCAGTACTTC.

This clone was counted a single time. The chain employs TRBV7-8 and TRBJ2-1; 7 bases map to TRBD2. The V gene's germline CDR1 is SGHVS and CDR2 FQNEAQ. Trimming removed 0 bases from V and 6 bases from J; junction bases left unmatched: 11. The CDR3 extends over 17 amino acids. The CDR3 protein is CASSLARLGLMGNEQFF. DNA for the CDR3: TGTGCCAGCAGCTTAGCTCGTTTGGGACTAATGGGCAATGAGCAGTTCTTC.

This chain uses TRBV9 with TRBJ2-6; the D gene could be TRBD1 or TRBD2 (5 bases each). The CDR3 spans 16 residues. Trimming removed 1 base at V and 4 bases at J, with 12 bases between. In germline, CDR1 is SGDLS, CDR2 YYNGEE. The CDR3 DNA follows: TGTGCCAGCAGCGTACTTTGGGGACCCGGGGCCAACGTCCTGACTTTC. Translation: CASSVLWGPGANVLTF.

The chain joins TRBV27 to TRBJ2-3, with 11 bases aligning to TRBD2. V lost 7 bases and J lost 4; bases outside the gene matches: 10. Germline CDR1 and CDR2: MNHEY and SMNVEV (reference sequence). There are 16 residues in the CDR3. DNA for the CDR3: TGTGCCAGCACCCACACTAGCGGGGGTGGGGCAGATACGCAGTATTTT. Its translation is CASTHTSGGGADTQYF.

V is TRBV7-3 and J is TRBJ2-1, with 10 bases lining up with TRBD2. The CDR3 runs to 16 residues. The ends lost 2 bases at V and 4 bases at J; junction bases unmatched: 5. In germline, CDR1 is SGHTA, CDR2 FQGTGA. The CDR3 DNA sequence: TGTGCCAGCAGCTTATATGTAGCGGGGGGTTACAATGAGCAGTTCTTC. It specifies CASSLYVAGGYNEQFF.